This T cell receptor (beta chain) came from a study of cytomegalovirus exposure and HLA in healthy donors. Regarding the study as a whole: Solely CMV serostatus was available to characterize immune exposure. Trimming of TCR beta V- and J-genes showed a link, identified in a later analysis, to a missense DCLRE1C variant.

The PCR made use of 60 Vbeta and 13 Jbeta primers. Libraries were prepared by immunoSEQ multiplex PCR; TCRdb keeps only in-frame clonotypes and omits some of them. Among more than 150,000 clones, about 81% were seen once, and the ten largest hold 2% to 2.5%. The V gene's germline CDR1 is MGHRA and CDR2 YSYEKL. This CDR3 contains 15 residues. The ends lost 7 bases at V and 2 bases at J; junction bases unmatched: 7. Notes on this clone: Its antigen is not identified.

The chain recombines TRBV4-1 with TRBJ2-1; 8 bases map to TRBD2. This sequence was found in a woman aged 30 to 39 in good health and CMV-seronegative. Sequenced: PBMCs. The CDR3, as DNA: TGCGCCAGCACCCGGGGACTAGGGGCCTACAATGAGCAGTTCTTC. Its translation: CASTRGLGAYNEQFF.